The clone carrying this T cell receptor beta chain came up a few times. The data originate from a study of identical twins. Germline V gene lookup returns CDR1 DFQATT and CDR2 SNEGSKA (reference sequence). The CDR3 length is 15 residues. The ends were cut back, 3 bases at V and 9 bases at J, with 18 bases in the middle. TCRdb used MiXCR to reprocess the 5' RACE reads, holding one entry per CDR3 protein. The profile shows hundreds of thousands of distinct CDR3 sequences, 15% to 20% of them singletons. This sample also appeared in a second study, on T cells expressing NK-cell markers.

Specimen: PBMCs. The chain uses TRBV20-1 and TRBJ1-6; D may be TRBD1 (6 bases). The receptor comes from a woman in her late teens or twenties in good health. The CDR3 loop is CSARDYRAGGSPLHF. DNA for the CDR3: TGCAGTGCTAGGGACTACAGGGCAGGTGGTTCACCCCTCCACTTT.